The 20 T cell receptor beta chains presented below share a single source sample, sequenced in a study of shared clonotypes between healthy human individuals. Data came from immunoSEQ multiplex PCR; TCRdb stores just in-frame clones and leaves some out. Of about 120,000 clones detected, under 70% appear once; the ten largest clones hold roughly 23%. The sample consisted of memory CD8+ T cells sorted from blood. Subset in this sample: CD45RO+ cells pooled with CCR7-negative TemRA cells. These receptors came from a woman aged 25-40 years in good health.

This clone was detected once. The CDR3 sequence: CASSHSSDRGHGYTF. CDR3 DNA sequence: TGTGCCAGCAGCCACAGCTCTGACAGGGGGCACGGCTACACCTTC. This chain joins TRBV4-2 and TRBJ1-2; the match to TRBD1 covers 10 bases. Losses at the gene ends were 3 bases for V and 8 bases for J; bases not matched to a gene: 9. CDR1 is LGHNA and CDR2 is YNFKEQ in the germline V gene. The CDR3 runs to 15 residues.

The chain recombines TRBV4-2 with TRBJ1-5; D remains unclear. The V and J ends lost 4 bases and 1 base respectively, with 14 bases between them. This CDR3 spans 16 amino acids. The germline gives CDR1 LGHNA, CDR2 YNFKEQ. The CDR3 is CASSLYKGESNQPQHF. The CDR3 DNA is TGTGCCAGCAGCCTCTACAAGGGAGAAAGCAATCAGCCCCAGCATTTT.

This chain joins TRBV7-9 and TRBJ2-7; possible D gene TRBD1, 6 bases. From germline, CDR1 is SEHNR and CDR2 FQNEAQ (reference sequence). CDR3 size: 14 residues. The V gene lost 5 bases and the J gene lost 5 bases, with 16 bases spanning the gap. CDR3 sequence (DNA): TGTGCCAGCAGCCGATGGACAGCGGACCACGAGCAGTACTTC. Amino acids: CASSRWTADHEQYF.

In the case of this clone: Other DNA variants within this sample encode the same CDR3. The gene calls are TRBV4-2 and TRBJ2-7, with D possibly TRBD1 on 6 matching bases. CDR3 length: 14 residues. Germline V gene sequence: CDR1 LGHNA, CDR2 YNFKEQ. Trimming left V 0 bases short and J 1 base short, with 7 bases between. DNA of the CDR3: TGTGCCAGCAGCCAAGAAAGGGGGTCCTACGAGCAGTACTTC. This sequence encodes CASSQERGSYEQYF.

This clone was detected once. The rearrangement links TRBV13 to TRBJ2-1; D is ambiguous. CDR1 PRHDT and CDR2 FYEKMQ come from the germline V gene (reference sequence). Trimming left V 5 bases short and J 7 bases short, with 9 bases between. This CDR3 has 12 residues. The CDR3 here is CASSLLGNEQFF. As DNA, the CDR3 is TGTGCCAGCAGCCTCCTGGGGAATGAGCAGTTCTTC.

The V call is TRBV28, the J call TRBJ2-5, with 9 nucleotides matching TRBD1. The CDR3 is made up of 16 amino acids. Germline assignment: CDR1 MDHEN and CDR2 SYDVKM. The junction had 9 bases not matched to a gene; V was cut back by 5 bases and J by 2 bases. CDR3 nucleotide sequence: TGTGCCAGCAGTCACGGACAGGGGAGGTCACAAGAGACCCAGTACTTC. Its translation: CASSHGQGRSQETQYF.

This clone was found many times. The chain has TRBV5-4 and TRBJ1-1, with D perhaps matching TRBD1 (5 bases). Per the germline V gene, CDR1 is SGHNT and CDR2 is YYREEE (reference sequence). V lost 4 bases, J lost 1 base, and 11 bases lay in between. The CDR3 totals 14 residues. CDR3 bases: TGTGCCAGCAGCGCCTCGACAGAGAACACTGAAGCTTTCTTT. Amino acids: CASSASTENTEAFF.

V gene TRBV11-3 combines with J gene TRBJ1-5; a possible D gene is TRBD1 (6 bases). The CDR3 consists of 16 residues. V lost 0 bases and J lost 6, with 15 bases in between. Germline CDR1 SGHNT, CDR2 YENEEA. In nucleotides, the CDR3 is TGTGCCAGCAGCTTAGACAGGGCAGGGGTTCGTCAGCCCCAGCATTTT. This encodes CASSLDRAGVRQPQHF.

This clone has a count of ten or more. The chain employs TRBV6-1 and TRBJ2-5; tentative D call: TRBD1 (7 bases). Germline CDR1 reads MNHNS; CDR2 reads SASEGT. V dropped 4 bases and J dropped 5 bases, with 26 bases sitting between them. The CDR3 has 18 residues. The CDR3 protein is CASSVYYRGGPSSETQYF. CDR3 sequence (DNA): TGTGCCAGCAGTGTCTACTACAGGGGAGGACCTTCTTCGGAGACCCAGTACTTC.

The CDR3: CASSLGLAHNEQFF. CDR3 sequence (DNA): TGTGCCAGCAGCCTAGGGCTAGCGCACAATGAGCAGTTCTTC. This chain uses TRBV7-6 with TRBJ2-1, with a possible D match to TRBD2 (6 bases). Germline V lookup: CDR1 SGHVS, CDR2 FNYEAQ. CDR3 size: 14 residues. V was cut by 5 bases and J by 5 bases, with 13 bases left in between.

About this clone itself: A much larger clone sits a single nucleotide away, making a read error possible. V gene TRBV15 combines with J gene TRBJ2-1; TRBD2 might be the D (6 bases). With 0 bases removed from V and 8 bases from J, the gap between germline ends came to 14 bases. This CDR3 region has 15 residues. Per germline, CDR1 LNHNV and CDR2 YYDKDF (reference sequence). The CDR3 loop reads CATSRETNGSDEQFF. DNA for the CDR3: TGTGCCACCAGCAGAGAGACTAACGGGAGTGATGAGCAGTTCTTC.

This clone was seen a single time. The rearrangement links TRBV5-8 to TRBJ2-7; 7 bases match TRBD1. The CDR3 has 16 residues. The germline CDR1 and CDR2 sequences are SGHTS and YDEGEE. With 1 base clipped from V and 3 bases from J, the junction kept 10 bases outside the gene matches. CDR3: CASSLTLRTGLYEQYF. The CDR3 nucleotides read TGTGCCAGCAGCTTGACCCTCAGGACAGGACTCTACGAGCAGTACTTC.

The chain employs TRBV27 and TRBJ2-7, with 10 bases lining up with TRBD1. CDR3 length: 16 residues. CDR1 is MNHEY, CDR2 SMNVEV, per germline (reference sequence). The ends lost 5 bases at V and 4 bases at J; junction bases unmatched: 11. The CDR3: CASSHLRTGGLYEQYF. The CDR3 DNA reads as TGTGCCAGCAGTCACCTACGGACAGGGGGGTTATACGAGCAGTACTTC.

This clone was detected a few times. The rearrangement joins TRBV6-4 to TRBJ2-3, with D perhaps matching TRBD1 or TRBD2 (6 bases each). Germline V lookup: CDR1 MRHNA, CDR2 SNTAGT. CDR3 length: 16 amino acids. V gave up 0 bases and J gave up 4 bases, with 14 bases separating them. The CDR3 is CASSDSGGTRADTQYF. CDR3 bases: TGTGCCAGCAGTGACTCCGGGGGCACGCGGGCAGATACGCAGTATTTT.

To note about this clone: The sample has other DNA sequences that encode this CDR3 too. The chain couples TRBV27 to TRBJ1-1, with D hard to call. Trimming took off 1 base at V and 5 bases at J, with 8 bases between the two ends. This CDR3 spans 13 amino acids. From germline, CDR1 is MNHEY and CDR2 SMNVEV (reference sequence). This CDR3 is CASSLLGRTEAFF. The CDR3 nucleotides read TGTGCCAGCAGTTTATTAGGAAGGACTGAAGCTTTCTTT.

The chain is built from TRBV11-2 and TRBJ2-1; 8 bases fit TRBD2. The CDR3 extends over 15 amino acids. Looked up from germline, CDR1 is SGHAT and CDR2 is FQNNGV. V lost 5 bases and J lost 3; bases outside the gene matches: 6. DNA of the CDR3: TGTGCCAGCAGCCTCGGGACTAGTTACTACAATGAGCAGTTCTTC. Translation: CASSLGTSYYNEQFF.

This clone has more than one count but fewer than ten. This sequence joins TRBV6-1 and TRBJ1-5; D is uncertain. Germline CDR1 and CDR2: MNHNS and SASEGT. The CDR3 loop spans 12 amino acids. With 4 bases removed from V and 0 bases from J, the gap between germline ends came to 1 base. The chain's CDR3 is CASSVSNQPQHF. DNA of the CDR3: TGTGCCAGCAGTGTTAGCAATCAGCCCCAGCATTTT.

The genes are TRBV13 and TRBJ2-5, with 12 bases matching TRBD2. Unmatched junction bases numbered 9, after V lost 5 bases and J lost 11 bases. The CDR3 has 14 residues. CDR1 is PRHDT, CDR2 FYEKMQ, per germline (reference sequence). CDR3 loop: CASSPTSGSGEQYF. The CDR3 nucleotides read TGTGCCAGCAGCCCGACTAGCGGGAGCGGGGAGCAGTACTTC.

This clone was picked up a small number of times. V usage is TRBV20-1 and J usage is TRBJ1-2, with D unresolved. Trimming stripped 8 bases from V and 3 bases from J, with 10 bases between. There are 11 residues in the CDR3. The germline V gene encodes CDR1 DFQATT and CDR2 SNEGSKA (reference sequence). The CDR3 DNA follows: TGCAGTCCTATAGTAGACTATGGCTACACCTTC. It translates to CSPIVDYGYTF.

Many counts were recorded for this clone. The chain has TRBV4-2 and TRBJ2-2; D gene uncertain. The V end lost 4 bases, the J end lost 2 bases, and 2 bases lay between the germline ends. This CDR3 region has 12 residues. Germline V gene lookup returns CDR1 LGHNA and CDR2 YNFKEQ. CDR3 coding DNA: TGTGCCAGCAGCCTAAACACCGGGGAGCTGTTTTTT. This gives the protein CASSLNTGELFF.